The 16 T cell receptor beta chains below all came from one sample that was sequenced in a study of blood T cell repertoires in COVID-19. Only in-frame clones appear in the TCRdb table, and some are missing; sequencing was by immunoSEQ multiplex PCR. Here the sample spans about 93,000 clones, approximately 80% being singletons. The specimen sequenced was peripheral blood. The receptors originated from a human donor in a cohort sampled during active COVID-19.

The J gene is TRBJ2-2, the V gene TRBV5-4; no reliable D call. Germline-derived CDR1 and CDR2 are SGHNT and YYREEE (reference sequence). This CDR3 has 16 residues. The V gene lost 4 bases and the J gene lost 1 base, with 14 bases spanning the gap. Here the CDR3 reads CASSPLGSLNTGELFF. CDR3 DNA: TGTGCCAGCAGCCCATTGGGCAGCTTGAACACCGGGGAGCTGTTTTTT.

This rearrangement joins TRBV10-2 to TRBJ2-7; D gene ambiguous. This CDR3 contains 11 residues. Trimming left V 3 bases short and J 7 bases short, with 7 bases between. In germline, CDR1 is WSHSY, CDR2 SAAADI. CDR3 sequence reads: CASSDPREQYF. Written as DNA, the CDR3 is TGCGCCAGCAGTGACCCGAGGGAGCAGTACTTC.

The gene calls are TRBV5-8 and TRBJ2-1, with D perhaps TRBD1 (5 bases). Germline V gene lookup returns CDR1 SGHTS and CDR2 YDEGEE. V lost 0 bases, J lost 15 bases, and 16 bases lay in between. CDR3 length equals 13 residues. The CDR3 loop reads CASSLALRTYGFF. The DNA for the CDR3 is TGTGCCAGCAGCTTGGCCCTTCGGACATATGGGTTCTTC.

This chain joins TRBV15 and TRBJ2-6; perhaps TRBD1 as D (5 bases). CDR3 size: 18 residues. The germline gives CDR1 LNHNV, CDR2 YYDKDF (reference sequence). Trimming stripped 5 bases from V and 0 bases from J, with 17 bases between. CDR3 DNA sequence: TGTGCCACCAGCCGAATTCACCAGGGCCTCTCTGGGGCCAACGTCCTGACTTTC. Translation gives CATSRIHQGLSGANVLTF.

This chain joins TRBV3-1 (or the pseudogene TRBV3-2) and TRBJ1-1, with a weak D call TRBD1 (5 bases). Germline V CDR1 and CDR2: LGHDT, YNNKEL (reference sequence). Trimming removed 4 bases at V and 5 bases at J, with 14 bases between. The CDR3 consists of 14 residues. DNA for the CDR3: TGTGCCAGCAGCCCCCTGGGGGGTGGTACTGAAGCTTTCTTT. Its protein is CASSPLGGGTEAFF.

The chain uses TRBV4-1 and TRBJ1-1; no firm D call. There are 14 residues in the CDR3. Trimming removed 4 bases at V and 0 bases at J, with 9 bases between. CDR1 and CDR2 from the germline V gene are MGHRA and YSYEKL. CDR3 coding DNA: TGCGCCAGCAGCCTCCGGGATTTGAACACTGAAGCTTTCTTT. It yields the protein CASSLRDLNTEAFF.

This chain links TRBV2 with TRBJ1-2; maybe TRBD1 (5 bases). V gave up 3 bases and J gave up 2 bases, with 13 bases separating them. CDR1 is SNHLY and CDR2 is FYNNEI in the germline V gene. The CDR3 spans 15 residues. For the CDR3, the DNA is TGTGCCAGCAGTGAGCGTCAGGGATCCAACTATGGCTACACCTTC. Translated, it gives CASSERQGSNYGYTF.

V usage is TRBV19 and J usage is TRBJ2-3; 7 nucleotides align to TRBD1. This CDR3 region has 14 residues. The J segment lost 7 bases and the V segment lost 4 bases, leaving 8 bases of the junction unmatched. The germline CDR1 and CDR2 sequences are LNHDA and SQIVND (reference sequence). This chain's CDR3 is CASSTGQETNTQYF. CDR3 bases: TGTGCCAGTAGTACAGGACAGGAGACAAATACGCAGTATTTT.

In its sample, this clone was seen once. The chain combines TRBV7-2 with TRBJ2-7, with 10 bases identical to TRBD2. The CDR3 is 16 residues long. V was clipped by 1 base and J by 2 bases; unmatched bases: 5. The germline V gene encodes CDR1 SGHTA and CDR2 FQGNSA. This CDR3 is CASSLVRTSGAYEQYF. The CDR3 region has the DNA TGTGCCAGCAGCTTAGTGCGAACTAGCGGGGCCTACGAGCAGTACTTC.

As DNA, the CDR3 is TGTGCCACCAGTGAAAGCGGGAGGGCCAGAAATGAGCAGTTCTTC. It specifies CATSESGRARNEQFF. This chain uses TRBV24-1 with TRBJ2-1, with 10 bases fitting TRBD2. V lost 4 bases, J lost 7 bases, and 6 bases stayed unmatched. Germline loops: CDR1 KGHDR, CDR2 SFDVKD. The CDR3 is made up of 15 amino acids.

The genes are TRBV28 and TRBJ2-1, with 10 nucleotides matching TRBD1. With 5 bases clipped from V and 7 bases from J, the junction kept 17 bases outside the gene matches. CDR1 is MDHEN, CDR2 SYDVKM, per germline. There are 18 residues in the CDR3. CDR3 in amino acids: CASSPILLRDRGHNEQFF. The DNA for the CDR3 is TGTGCCAGCAGTCCTATCCTCCTCCGGGACAGGGGCCATAATGAGCAGTTCTTC.

The rearrangement links TRBV6-6 to TRBJ1-1, with a weak D call TRBD1 (5 bases). V gave up 5 bases and J gave up 3 bases, with 10 bases separating them. This CDR3 region has 13 residues. The germline V gene has CDR1 MNHNY and CDR2 SVGAGI (reference sequence). Written as DNA, the CDR3 is TGTGCCAGCAGTCCAACGGGGGACACTGAAGCTTTCTTT. Translated: CASSPTGDTEAFF.

The chain uses TRBV18 and TRBJ2-1; TRBD2 matches 13 bases. Germline lookup yields CDR1 KGHSH and CDR2 LQKENI. This CDR3 is built from 15 residues. Trimming took 3 bases from V and 8 from J; bases not matched to a gene: 4. The CDR3 here is CASSPGLAGLDEQFF. CDR3 DNA: TGTGCCAGCTCACCGGGACTAGCGGGACTCGATGAGCAGTTCTTC.

This clone was recorded a few times. V gene TRBV6-5 combines with J gene TRBJ2-7; 8 nucleotides match TRBD1. Germline values: CDR1 MNHEY, CDR2 SVGAGI. The trim removed 7 bases at V and 7 bases at J, leaving 9 bases unmatched. The CDR3 runs to 13 residues. CDR3 loop: CASTAPTGGEQYF. The CDR3 bases are TGTGCCAGCACCGCCCCCACAGGGGGTGAGCAGTACTTC.

The V and J genes are TRBV2 and TRBJ1-5; D possibly corresponds to TRBD1 (5 bases). The CDR3 is made up of 15 amino acids. V lost 7 bases, J lost 0 bases, and 13 bases lay in between. Germline V gene lookup returns CDR1 SNHLY and CDR2 FYNNEI. This CDR3 reads CASKDGTGSNQPQHF. CDR3 coding DNA: TGTGCCAGCAAGGATGGAACAGGTAGCAATCAGCCCCAGCATTTT.

This chain uses TRBV6-5 with TRBJ1-6, with TRBD1 as a possible D gene (6 bases). Germline-derived CDR1 and CDR2 are MNHEY and SVGAGI. Trimming removed 0 bases from V and 10 bases from J, with 7 bases in between. The CDR3 is made up of 13 amino acids. CDR3 sequence: CASSYSGASPLHF. CDR3 nucleotides: TGTGCCAGCAGTTACTCGGGGGCATCACCCCTCCACTTT.